A single sample gave rise to the 22 T cell receptor beta chains below, sequenced in a study of CD8+ T cells in alopecia areata. Treatment of the sample: oral pan-JAK inhibitor, 5-10 mg twice daily. Following RNA extraction, reverse transcription yielded cDNA that acted as the sequencing template. The protocol was immunoSEQ multiplex PCR, while the TCRdb copy is restricted to in-frame clones and leaves out a portion. Counted here are about 180,000 clones, roughly 53% occurring once; the ten biggest clones make up more than 10%. Here the sequenced sample was CD8+ T cells sorted from blood, taken at week 24, from a patient treated with tofacitinib. The receptors come from a human donor with alopecia areata.

In this sample, this clone turned up a few times. The rearrangement uses TRBV13 and TRBJ2-6, with 8 nucleotides matching TRBD1. Germline V gene sequence: CDR1 PRHDT, CDR2 FYEKMQ (reference sequence). Losses at the gene ends were 5 bases for V and 0 bases for J; bases not matched to a gene: 9. This CDR3 has 18 amino acids. The DNA for the CDR3 is TGTGCCAGCAGCGACACAGGGGGACTCCTCTCTGGGGCCAACGTCCTGACTTTC. Residues: CASSDTGGLLSGANVLTF.

J is TRBJ1-2 and V is TRBV5-6; D gene ambiguous. Germline lookup yields CDR1 SGHDT and CDR2 YYEEEE. The CDR3 loop spans 13 amino acids. Trimming left V 0 bases short and J 4 bases short, with 7 bases between. The CDR3 region is CASSLDGTYGYTF. DNA of the CDR3: TGTGCCAGCAGCTTGGATGGAACCTATGGCTACACCTTC.

V usage is TRBV5-4 and J usage is TRBJ1-1, with a tentative D call TRBD1 (5 bases). Germline assignment: CDR1 SGHNT and CDR2 YYREEE (reference sequence). V lost 7 bases, J lost 7 bases, and 17 bases lay in between. This CDR3 has 13 residues. The CDR3 bases are TGTGCCAGCCACGCGAATCCCGACAGTGAAGCTTTCTTT. Translation gives CASHANPDSEAFF.

The J gene is TRBJ2-5, the V gene TRBV4-3, with D perhaps matching TRBD1 (6 bases). Trimming stripped 0 bases from V and 5 bases from J, with 13 bases between. CDR3 length equals 15 residues. The germline CDR1 and CDR2 sequences are LGHNA and YSLEER. CDR3 in DNA: TGCGCCAGCAGCCAAGAACTCGGTAGGGGGGAGACCCAGTACTTC. Protein product: CASSQELGRGETQYF.

This clone was counted a few times. The V gene is TRBV30, the J gene TRBJ2-7, with no clear D. V lost 8 bases, J lost 3 bases, and 11 bases lay in between. Germline CDR1 is GTSNPN and CDR2 is SVGIG (reference sequence). This CDR3 spans 11 amino acids. CDR3 nucleotide sequence: TGTGCCCATTCGGACGGCTACGAGCAGTACTTC. Protein product: CAHSDGYEQYF.

This sequence joins TRBV5-1 and TRBJ2-7, with TRBD2 identical over 7 bases. This CDR3 contains 13 residues. V shed 4 bases, J shed 3 bases, and the junction held 4 bases outside the gene matches. Germline V CDR1 and CDR2: SGHRS, YFSETQ. CDR3 amino acids: CASSTSGVYEQYF. The CDR3 DNA sequence: TGCGCCAGCAGCACGAGCGGGGTCTACGAGCAGTACTTC. Full variable domain (remainder filled in from reference TRBV5-1 and TRBJ2-7): KAGVTQTPRYLIKTRGQQVTLSCSPISGHRSVSWYQQTPGQGLQFLFEYFSETQRNKGNFPGRFSGRQFSNSRSEMNVSTLELGDSALYLCASSTSGVYEQYFGPGTRLTVT.

The chain carries TRBV4-2 and TRBJ1-2, with D perhaps TRBD1 (5 bases). The V and J ends lost 0 bases and 2 bases respectively, with 10 bases between them. The V gene's germline CDR1 is LGHNA and CDR2 YNFKEQ. The CDR3 extends over 15 amino acids. The CDR3 nucleotides are TGTGCCAGCAGCCAAGAGGGGGTTGCCAACTATGGCTACACCTTC. Residues: CASSQEGVANYGYTF.

This clone turned up a few times. The chain couples TRBV5-1 to TRBJ1-4, with no clear D. The CDR3 covers 12 residues. Trimming pared 2 bases from V and 12 bases from J, leaving 11 bases between. In germline, CDR1 is SGHRS, CDR2 YFSETQ. This CDR3 is CASSLQGVELFF. In DNA form, the CDR3 reads TGCGCCAGCAGCTTACAAGGAGTGGAACTGTTTTTT.

The genes are TRBV30 and TRBJ2-2, with 7 bases fitting TRBD2. Germline V gene sequence: CDR1 GTSNPN, CDR2 SVGIG (reference sequence). Trimming removed 8 bases from V and 6 bases from J; junction bases left unmatched: 3. The length of the CDR3 is 11 residues. In DNA form, the CDR3 reads TGTGCCGGGGGAGGGGCCGGGGAGCTGTTTTTT. It encodes CAGGGAGELFF.

The V call is TRBV19, the J call TRBJ1-1; no firm D call. The CDR3 totals 11 residues. Trimming removed 3 bases from V and 6 bases from J, with 5 bases in between. CDR1 is LNHDA and CDR2 is SQIVND in the germline V gene (reference sequence). The CDR3: CASSMLPEAFF. In DNA form, the CDR3 reads TGTGCCAGTAGTATGCTCCCTGAAGCTTTCTTT.

This chain uses TRBV4-3 with TRBJ1-1, with D tentatively TRBD1 (5 bases). Trimming took 0 bases from V and 4 from J, leaving 12 bases between them. CDR1 and CDR2 from the germline V gene are LGHNA and YSLEER. The CDR3 length is 15 residues. The CDR3 is CASSQDQGGSTEAFF. The CDR3 bases are TGCGCCAGCAGCCAAGATCAGGGTGGGAGCACTGAAGCTTTCTTT.

Only a few counts were recorded for this clone. The chain couples TRBV2 to TRBJ1-1, with D hard to call. Trimming left V 6 bases short and J 3 bases short, with 14 bases between. The CDR3 is made up of 14 amino acids. CDR1 SNHLY and CDR2 FYNNEI come from the germline V gene. The CDR3 is CASRDYFGDTEAFF. CDR3 DNA: TGTGCCAGCAGGGACTACTTCGGGGACACTGAAGCTTTCTTT.

CDR3 sequence (DNA): TGTGCCAGCAGCACACAGGGTGAGGGCGGCGAGCAGTACTTC. Residues: CASSTQGEGGEQYF. The chain carries TRBV9 and TRBJ2-7; perhaps TRBD1 as D (6 bases). Between the trimmed V and J ends, which lost 4 bases and 6 bases, there was a span of 17 bases. This CDR3 contains 14 residues. Germline V CDR1 and CDR2: SGDLS, YYNGEE. The variable domain in full, with the rest retrieved from reference TRBV9 and TRBJ2-7, is DSGVTQTPKHLITATGQRVTLRCSPRSGDLSVYWYQQSLDQGLQFLIQYYNGEERAKGNILERFSAQQFPDLHSELNLSSLELGDSALYFCASSTQGEGGEQYFGPGTRLTVT.

Only a few counts were recorded for this clone. Other nucleotide sequences from this sample produce the same CDR3. The chain carries TRBV7-9 and TRBJ2-7; no reliable D call. From germline, CDR1 is SEHNR and CDR2 FQNEAQ (reference sequence). The CDR3 has 11 amino acids. V shed 5 bases and J shed 0 bases, with 2 bases lying between them. The CDR3 nucleotides are TGTGCCAGCAGCCCCTCCTACGAGCAGTACTTC. Protein sequence: CASSPSYEQYF. Combining the CDR3 with reference TRBV7-9 and TRBJ2-7 gives the whole variable domain DTGVSQNPRHKITKRGQNVTFRCDPISEHNRLYWYRQTLGQGPEFLTYFQNEAQLEKSRLLSDRFSAERPKGSFSTLEIQRTEQGDSAMYLCASSPSYEQYFGPGTRLTVT.

The chain links TRBV5-6 to TRBJ2-1; maybe TRBD2 (6 bases). CDR1 SGHDT and CDR2 YYEEEE come from the germline V gene. This CDR3 spans 17 amino acids. The V end lost 1 base, the J end lost 0 bases, and 14 bases lay between the germline ends. The CDR3 bases are TGTGCCAGCAGCTTGAGGGGCGCGCGGGGCTCCTACAATGAGCAGTTCTTC. It codes for CASSLRGARGSYNEQFF. Supplemented by reference TRBV5-6 and TRBJ2-1, the full variable domain reads DAGVTQSPTHLIKTRGQQVTLRCSPKSGHDTVSWYQQALGQGPQFIFQYYEEEERQRGNFPDRFSGHQFPNYSSELNVNALLLGDSALYLCASSLRGARGSYNEQFFGPGTRLTVL.

This clone was observed once. This chain's CDR3 is CASSRLTGGSYNEQFF. CDR3 DNA sequence: TGCGCCAGCAGCCGGCTGACAGGGGGCTCGTACAATGAGCAGTTCTTC. The V and J genes are TRBV4-3 and TRBJ2-1; 10 nucleotides line up with TRBD1. The germline CDR1 and CDR2 sequences are LGHNA and YSLEER. After removal of 4 bases from V and 4 bases from J, the junction contained 7 bases not matched to a gene. This CDR3 spans 16 amino acids.

This chain uses TRBV11-2 with TRBJ1-4, with D possibly matching TRBD1 (5 bases). Germline V lookup: CDR1 SGHAT, CDR2 FQNNGV. V lost 1 base, J lost 4 bases, and 16 bases lay in between. The CDR3 has 17 residues. The DNA of the CDR3 is TGTGCCAGCAGCTTAGCGGTCTCCGGGGGAAATAATGAAAAACTGTTTTTT. It codes for CASSLAVSGGNNEKLFF. Using reference TRBV11-2 and TRBJ1-4 for the parts outside the CDR3, the full variable domain is EAGVAQSPRYKIIEKRQSVAFWCNPISGHATLYWYQQILGQGPKLLIQFQNNGVVDDSQLPKDRFSAERLKGVDSTLKIQPAKLEDSAVYLCASSLAVSGGNNEKLFFGSGTQLSVL.

This clone was found a few times. As DNA, the CDR3 is TGCAGCGTTGCGGGACAGGGAGGAGTGGTTTACGAGCAGTACTTC. It translates to CSVAGQGGVVYEQYF. The rearrangement uses TRBV29-1 and TRBJ2-7, with 9 positions matching TRBD1. V was clipped by 4 bases and J by 4 bases; unmatched bases: 11. This CDR3 has 15 amino acids. CDR1 SQVTM and CDR2 ANQGSEA come from the germline V gene.

This clone turned up a few times. The chain carries TRBV12-5 and TRBJ2-2; TRBD2 matches 9 bases. The CDR3 runs 15 residues. V shed 3 bases and J 7 bases; nucleotides not matched to a gene: 6. Germline V gene lookup returns CDR1 LGHNT and CDR2 FRNRAP. The CDR3 DNA sequence: TGTGCTAGTGGTTTAGCCGGGACTAGCAACGGGGAGCTGTTTTTT. Its translation: CASGLAGTSNGELFF. The variable domain in full, with the rest retrieved from reference TRBV12-5 and TRBJ2-2, is DARVTQTPRHKVTEMGQEVTMRCQPILGHNTVFWYRQTMMQGLELLAYFRNRAPLDDSGMPKDRFSAEMPDATLATLKIQPSEPRDSAVYFCASGLAGTSNGELFFGEGSRLTVL.

The chain has TRBV27 and TRBJ2-6; unclear D gene. The CDR3 is 14 amino acids. Germline CDR1 MNHEY, CDR2 SMNVEV (reference sequence). Trimming took off 5 bases at V and 4 bases at J, with 9 bases between the two ends. The CDR3 protein is CASSPLRGANVLTF. The CDR3 DNA sequence: TGTGCCAGCAGTCCCCTCCGGGGGGCCAACGTCCTGACTTTC.

This chain uses TRBV7-9 with TRBJ2-1; TRBD2 is a possible D gene (5 bases). CDR3 size: 14 residues. Germline V lookup: CDR1 SEHNR, CDR2 FQNEAQ (reference sequence). Trimming cost V 2 bases and J 10 bases, with 15 bases left between them. The DNA for the CDR3 is TGTGCCAGCAGCTTAACAGAGGGTACGGAAGAGCAGTTCTTC. This gives the protein CASSLTEGTEEQFF.

This clone was counted between two and nine times. V gene TRBV25-1 combines with J gene TRBJ2-7; 9 bases are shared with TRBD1. The CDR3 length is 14 residues. The V and J ends lost 5 bases and 3 bases, in that order; junction bases with no gene match: 5. The germline gives CDR1 MGHDK, CDR2 SYGVNS. The DNA for the CDR3 is TGTGCCAGCAGTAAGCCGGGACAGGGCTACGAGCAGTACTTC. It encodes CASSKPGQGYEQYF.